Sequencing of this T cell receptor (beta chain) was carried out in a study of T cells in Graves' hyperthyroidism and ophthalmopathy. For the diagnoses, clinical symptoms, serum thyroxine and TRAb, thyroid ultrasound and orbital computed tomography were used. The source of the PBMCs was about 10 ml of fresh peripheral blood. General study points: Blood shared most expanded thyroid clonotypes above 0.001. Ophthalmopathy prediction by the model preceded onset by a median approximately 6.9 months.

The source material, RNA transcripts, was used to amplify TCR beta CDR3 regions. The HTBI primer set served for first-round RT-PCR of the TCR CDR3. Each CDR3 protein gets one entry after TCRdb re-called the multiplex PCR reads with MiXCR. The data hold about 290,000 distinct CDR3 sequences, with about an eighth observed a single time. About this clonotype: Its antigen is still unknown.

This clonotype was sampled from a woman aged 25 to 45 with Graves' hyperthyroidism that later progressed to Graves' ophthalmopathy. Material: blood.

CDR3 coding DNA: TGTGCCAGCAGCTTGGCCTTTGTCGGAAATTATGGCTACACCTTC. Its translation: CASSLAFVGNYGYTF. The rearrangement links TRBV5-6 to TRBJ1-2; D gene uncertain. CDR3 length: 15 amino acids. V shed 0 bases and J shed 5 bases, with 14 bases lying between them. CDR1 and CDR2 (germline): SGHDT, YYEEEE.